This T cell receptor (beta chain) was profiled in a study of blood T cell repertoires in COVID-19. The germline CDR1 and CDR2 sequences are MNHEY and SVGAGI. Trimming at V came to 6 bases and at J to 0 bases, leaving 6 bases not matched to a gene. This CDR3 is 15 amino acids long. Measured with immunoSEQ multiplex PCR; TCRdb has only the in-frame clones, and not every one. The table lists roughly 250,000 clones, about 87% of them singletons. The chain has TRBV6-5 and TRBJ2-7, with TRBD2 matching 9 bases. This clonotype was sampled from a human donor in a cohort sampled during active COVID-19. The sequencing sample was made of peripheral blood. The CDR3: CASRTISGSSYEQYF. The DNA of the CDR3 is TGTGCCAGCAGAACCATTAGCGGGAGCTCCTACGAGCAGTACTTC.